Presented here are 32 T cell receptor beta chains from one specimen sequenced in a study of T cells after yellow fever vaccination. TCRdb passed the 5' RACE reads through MiXCR, listing each CDR3 protein once. The sample holds 450,000 to 600,000 distinct CDR3 sequences; about 14% are singletons and the top ten take over 12%. The source material was PBMCs, sampled on the day of the yellow fever booster vaccination. Receptors originate from a man younger than 45 who received the YFV17D yellow fever vaccine.

The V and J genes are TRBV7-2 and TRBJ2-2; tentative D call: TRBD2 (6 bases). The CDR3 runs to 15 residues. Per the germline V gene, CDR1 is SGHTA and CDR2 is FQGNSA. The V end was cut by 5 bases, the J end by 4 bases, with 14 bases between. The CDR3, as DNA: TGTGCCAGCAGCGCTGAGCGGGCCGGCACCGGGGAGCTGTTTTTT. This encodes CASSAERAGTGELFF. Filled out from reference TRBV7-2 and TRBJ2-2, the complete variable domain reads GAGVSQSPSNKVTEKGKDVELRCDPISGHTALYWYRQSLGQGLEFLIYFQGNSAPDKSGLPSDRFSAERTGGSVSTLTIQRTQQEDSAVYLCASSAERAGTGELFFGEGSRLTVL.

The V gene is TRBV16, the J gene TRBJ1-5, with 8 positions matching TRBD1. CDR1 is KGHSY and CDR2 is FQNENV in the germline V gene. The CDR3 loop spans 15 amino acids. The V and J ends lost 3 bases and 0 bases, in that order; junction bases with no gene match: 1. CDR3 nucleotide sequence: TGTGCCAGCAGCCAGCAGGGGGCTAGCAATCAGCCCCAGCATTTT. This codes for CASSQQGASNQPQHF.

The V and J genes are TRBV27 and TRBJ2-1, with no clear D. There are 13 residues in the CDR3. Trimming took off 7 bases at V and 7 bases at J, with 14 bases between the two ends. The germline V gene encodes CDR1 MNHEY and CDR2 SMNVEV (reference sequence). DNA for the CDR3: TGTGCCAGCACCTTCGGCCCTCGGAATGAGCAGTTCTTC. It is translated as CASTFGPRNEQFF.

This sequence joins TRBV20-1 and TRBJ1-5, with unresolved D. Germline CDR1 and CDR2: DFQATT and SNEGSKA (reference sequence). Trimming took off 1 base at V and 5 bases at J, with 6 bases between the two ends. This CDR3 has 12 amino acids. For the CDR3, the DNA is TGCAGTGCTAGAGGTGGGCATCAGCCCCAGCATTTT. As protein: CSARGGHQPQHF.

This clonotype has only a few counts. The chain joins TRBV5-1 to TRBJ1-1; maybe TRBD1 (5 bases). The V gene's germline CDR1 is SGHRS and CDR2 YFSETQ. Trimming pared 0 bases from V and 4 bases from J, leaving 10 bases between. The CDR3 has 14 residues. CDR3 nucleotides: TGCGCCAGCAGCTTGGCCCGGGGGAGCACTGAAGCTTTCTTT. Protein sequence: CASSLARGSTEAFF.

This chain connects TRBV28 to TRBJ2-5; 13 positions match TRBD2. The CDR3 runs 18 residues. Germline CDR1 MDHEN, CDR2 SYDVKM. Germline trimming cut 5 bases from V and 4 bases from J; bases unmatched to any gene: 13. The CDR3: CASSVGLAGVRVLETQYF. The CDR3 nucleotides read TGTGCCAGCAGTGTCGGACTAGCGGGAGTGAGGGTCTTAGAGACCCAGTACTTC. Together with reference TRBV28 and TRBJ2-5, the CDR3 gives the full variable domain: DVKVTQSSRYLVKRTGEKVFLECVQDMDHENMFWYRQDPGLGLRLIYFSYDVKMKEKGDIPEGYSVSREKKERFSLILESASTNQTSMYLCASSVGLAGVRVLETQYFGPGTRLLVL.

This clonotype was counted between two and nine times. The chain carries TRBV29-1 and TRBJ1-4, with TRBD1 identical over 8 bases. CDR3 size: 13 residues. The V and J ends lost 5 bases and 6 bases, in that order; junction bases with no gene match: 5. The germline V gene has CDR1 SQVTM and CDR2 ANQGSEA. The CDR3 loop is CSVKQGVYEKLFF. In nucleotides, the CDR3 is TGCAGCGTTAAACAGGGGGTATATGAAAAACTGTTTTTT.

V usage is TRBV20-1 and J usage is TRBJ1-5; D gene ambiguous. CDR1 and CDR2 (germline): DFQATT, SNEGSKA (reference sequence). The CDR3 extends over 11 amino acids. The V and J ends lost 7 bases and 7 bases respectively, with 11 bases between them. This chain's CDR3 is CSVGLGQPQHF. The DNA for the CDR3 is TGCAGTGTGGGCTTAGGACAGCCCCAGCATTTT.

The J gene is TRBJ1-2, the V gene TRBV6-1; possibly TRBD1 for D (5 bases). The CDR3 runs 13 residues. The germline V and J ends were trimmed by 10 bases and 8 bases, with 20 bases remaining between them. Looked up from germline, CDR1 is MNHNS and CDR2 is SASEGT. CDR3 DNA sequence: TGTGCCACCCTAACAGGTCCCTTGAGGGGCTACACCTTC. This gives the protein CATLTGPLRGYTF.

CDR3 DNA: TGTGCCAGCAGCTTCTCTGGGACAGGGGGCACAGATACGCAGTATTTT. It translates to CASSFSGTGGTDTQYF. The chain links TRBV7-2 to TRBJ2-3; 10 bases map to TRBD1. After removal of 3 bases from V and 1 base from J, the junction contained 4 bases not matched to a gene. The length of the CDR3 is 16 residues. CDR1 and CDR2 (germline): SGHTA, FQGNSA.

This clonotype occurred many times. V is TRBV25-1 and J is TRBJ2-1, with 7 bases that match TRBD2. The germline V gene has CDR1 MGHDK and CDR2 SYGVNS. The CDR3 spans 15 residues. The V segment lost 4 bases and the J segment 6 bases; nucleotides outside the gene matches: 9. CDR3 in amino acids: CASSASGGRPNEQFF. The CDR3 region has the DNA TGTGCCAGCAGTGCATCGGGCGGGAGACCCAATGAGCAGTTCTTC. The full variable domain, in which reference TRBV25-1 and TRBJ2-1 provide the parts outside the CDR3, is EADIYQTPRYLVIGTGKKITLECSQTMGHDKMYWYQQDPGMELHLIHYSYGVNSTEKGDLSSESTVSRIRTEHFPLTLESARPSHTSQYLCASSASGGRPNEQFFGPGTRLTVL.

V and J are TRBV7-2 and TRBJ2-1; the D call may be TRBD1 or TRBD2 (5 bases each). The CDR3 is 13 amino acids. Germline values: CDR1 SGHTA, CDR2 FQGNSA. V was clipped by 3 bases and J by 9 bases, with 12 bases between them. The CDR3 region has the DNA TGTGCCAGCAGCTTTCCCCCAGGGAGTGAGCAGTTCTTC. This sequence encodes CASSFPPGSEQFF.

This rearrangement joins TRBV28 to TRBJ2-3; possible D gene TRBD2, 5 bases. Per the germline V gene, CDR1 is MDHEN and CDR2 is SYDVKM. This CDR3 contains 14 residues. The V end lost 4 bases, the J end lost 4 bases, and 12 bases lay between the germline ends. CDR3 sequence: CASSSILSADTQYF. Here the CDR3 DNA reads TGTGCCAGCAGTTCTATCCTTAGCGCAGATACGCAGTATTTT.

This clonotype has at least ten counts. This CDR3 reads CSTRLAGVGTGELFF. The CDR3 region has the DNA TGCAGCACTCGACTAGCGGGAGTGGGCACCGGGGAGCTGTTTTTT. J is TRBJ2-2 and V is TRBV29-1; 12 bases are a match to TRBD2. The CDR3 totals 15 residues. Germline CDR1 reads SQVTM; CDR2 reads ANQGSEA. V lost 8 bases, J lost 4 bases, and 8 bases stayed unmatched.

CDR3 residues: CASSLDGLAGFYNEQFF. The CDR3 DNA reads as TGCGCCAGCAGCTTGGATGGACTAGCGGGGTTCTACAATGAGCAGTTCTTC. The V call is TRBV5-1, the J call TRBJ2-1; 12 positions match TRBD2. CDR1 and CDR2 (germline): SGHRS, YFSETQ. The junction had 4 bases not matched to a gene; V was cut back by 0 bases and J by 3 bases. The CDR3 contains 17 residues.

This clonotype was seen more than once but under ten times. This chain uses TRBV19 with TRBJ2-1; 7 positions match TRBD2. V shed 1 base and J 9 bases; nucleotides not matched to a gene: 0. The CDR3 has 12 amino acids. In germline, CDR1 is LNHDA, CDR2 SQIVND (reference sequence). In DNA form, the CDR3 reads TGTGCCAGTAGTATAGGCGGGAGTGAGCAGTTCTTC. Protein sequence: CASSIGGSEQFF.

Details on this clonotype: A much larger clone sits a single nucleotide away, making a read error possible. The chain combines TRBV20-1 with TRBJ2-3; the match to TRBD2 covers 7 bases. Per germline, CDR1 DFQATT and CDR2 SNEGSKA (reference sequence). This CDR3 is built from 16 residues. The DNA for the CDR3 is TGCTGTGCTATCGACCTGACTAGCACGAGACCAGATACGCAGTATTTT. As protein: CCAIDLTSTRPDTQYF.

V gene TRBV7-2 combines with J gene TRBJ2-1; the D gene is possibly TRBD2 (6 bases). The V and J ends lost 2 bases and 7 bases respectively, with 12 bases between them. The CDR3 has 14 amino acids. Per the germline V gene, CDR1 is SGHTA and CDR2 is FQGNSA. The CDR3 loop is CASSLMSGVNEQFF. CDR3 coding DNA: TGTGCCAGCAGCTTAATGTCGGGAGTTAATGAGCAGTTCTTC.

This chain uses TRBV29-1 with TRBJ2-7; 14 positions agree with TRBD2. Trimming at V came to 5 bases and at J to 1 base, leaving 7 bases not matched to a gene. The CDR3 is made up of 16 amino acids. CDR1 is SQVTM, CDR2 ANQGSEA, per germline. The CDR3, as DNA: TGCAGCGTTCAACGACTAGCGGGAGGGCCTTCCTACGAGCAGTACTTC. Translated, it gives CSVQRLAGGPSYEQYF.

This clonotype was detected only a few times. The rearrangement joins TRBV7-9 to TRBJ2-5, with D possibly TRBD2 on 6 matching bases. This CDR3 comprises 16 residues. V was shortened by 4 bases and J by 1 base, with 16 bases between the two germline ends. Per the germline V gene, CDR1 is SEHNR and CDR2 is FQNEAQ (reference sequence). For the CDR3, the DNA is TGTGCCAGCAGCTCATCCCAGCGGGCGTCCCAAGAGACCCAGTACTTC. It is translated as CASSSSQRASQETQYF.

The table lists this clonotype with a few counts. The chain couples TRBV7-2 to TRBJ2-3, with a weak D call TRBD2 (5 bases). CDR1 SGHTA and CDR2 FQGNSA come from the germline V gene. Trimming took off 6 bases at V and 3 bases at J, with 10 bases between the two ends. There are 13 residues in the CDR3. The CDR3 nucleotides read TGTGCCAGCAGGTTGAGGGTAACAGATACGCAGTATTTT. This encodes CASRLRVTDTQYF.

The chain carries TRBV4-2 and TRBJ2-3; 10 nucleotides match TRBD1. J lost 5 bases, V lost 3 bases, and 5 bases had no gene match. CDR1 and CDR2 from the germline V gene are LGHNA and YNFKEQ. The CDR3 is 15 residues long. For the CDR3, the DNA is TGTGCCAGCAGCCAGTCGGACAGGGGGGGAGATACGCAGTATTTT. It is translated as CASSQSDRGGDTQYF.

CDR3 nucleotide sequence: TGCGCCAGCAGCTTGGGCTCGACCTCTAGCACAGATACGCAGTATTTT. Translation: CASSLGSTSSTDTQYF. The chain links TRBV5-1 to TRBJ2-3; D gene unclear. The germline gives CDR1 SGHRS, CDR2 YFSETQ. The V end was cut by 0 bases, the J end by 0 bases, with 11 bases between. CDR3 length: 16 residues.

The chain is built from TRBV6-2 or TRBV6-3 and TRBJ2-7, with D perhaps matching TRBD2 (5 bases). This CDR3 comprises 15 residues. Germline V gene lookup returns CDR1 MNHEY and CDR2 SVGEGT. Between the trimmed V and J ends, which lost 6 bases and 4 bases, there was a span of 19 bases. The CDR3: CASSPLGEGSYEQYF. The CDR3 DNA sequence: TGTGCCAGCAGCCCTTTAGGAGAGGGATCATACGAGCAGTACTTC.

J is TRBJ2-3 and V is TRBV9; D ambiguous. V was shortened by 4 bases and J by 0 bases, with 21 bases between the two germline ends. Germline values: CDR1 SGDLS, CDR2 YYNGEE. The CDR3 has 18 amino acids. The CDR3 protein is CASSYSLDGYLSTDTQYF. DNA of the CDR3: TGTGCCAGCAGCTACTCTCTGGACGGCTACCTTAGCACAGATACGCAGTATTTT.

The chain joins TRBV30 to TRBJ1-2, with D possibly matching TRBD1 (5 bases). The germline gives CDR1 GTSNPN, CDR2 SVGIG (reference sequence). V dropped 0 bases and J dropped 7 bases, with 9 bases sitting between them. CDR3 length: 12 residues. CDR3 nucleotides: TGTGCCTGGAGTGTACTCGGGGGTGGCTACACCTTC. This translates into CAWSVLGGGYTF.

The V and J genes are TRBV6-2 or TRBV6-3 and TRBJ1-5; D is unresolved. The CDR3 sequence is 14 residues long. Germline assignment: CDR1 MNHEY and CDR2 SVGEGT. Trimming took 6 bases from V and 0 from J, leaving 9 bases between them. The CDR3, as DNA: TGTGCCAGCAGGTCGCCGGATAGCAATCAGCCCCAGCATTTT. This translates into CASRSPDSNQPQHF.

This clonotype was seen ten or more times. The CDR3 region is CSVEDRDQTGGYTF. In DNA, the CDR3 is TGCAGCGTTGAAGATCGGGACCAGACTGGGGGCTACACCTTC. The chain has TRBV29-1 and TRBJ1-2, with D possibly being TRBD1 (5 bases). Germline lookup yields CDR1 SQVTM and CDR2 ANQGSEA. The V end lost 0 bases, the J end lost 8 bases, and 16 bases lay between the germline ends. The CDR3 totals 14 residues.

In its sample, this clonotype was seen a few times. The rearrangement links TRBV15 to TRBJ1-4; unclear D gene. Germline CDR1 and CDR2: LNHNV and YYDKDF (reference sequence). V was pared by 0 bases and J by 7 bases, with 9 bases between. This CDR3 is 14 amino acids long. The CDR3 sequence: CATSRDPTVEKLFF. In DNA form, the CDR3 reads TGTGCCACCAGCAGAGATCCCACAGTTGAAAAACTGTTTTTT. The full variable domain, with the rest looked up from reference TRBV15 and TRBJ1-4, is DAMVIQNPRYQVTQFGKPVTLSCSQTLNHNVMYWYQQKSSQAPKLLFHYYDKDFNNEADTPDNFQSRRPNTSFCFLDIRSPGLGDTAMYLCATSRDPTVEKLFFGSGTQLSVL.

This clonotype was detected a few times. V and J are TRBV6-5 and TRBJ2-1; D is possibly TRBD1 or TRBD2 (6 bases each). Looked up from germline, CDR1 is MNHEY and CDR2 is SVGAGI. The ends were cut back, 2 bases at V and 2 bases at J, with 10 bases in the middle. CDR3 length: 15 amino acids. CDR3 bases: TGTGCCAGCAGTTACCAGGGGACTGCCTACAATGAGCAGTTCTTC. Its translation: CASSYQGTAYNEQFF.

J is TRBJ2-5 and V is TRBV7-6; 8 nucleotides line up with TRBD1. Trimming at V came to 2 bases and at J to 5 bases, leaving 7 bases not matched to a gene. The germline CDR1 and CDR2 sequences are SGHVS and FNYEAQ. This CDR3 is built from 15 residues. The CDR3 nucleotides read TGTGCCAGCAGCTTATCCAGGACAGGGAGCGAGACCCAGTACTTC. This codes for CASSLSRTGSETQYF.

This clonotype occurred a few times. The chain employs TRBV6-1 and TRBJ2-1; D might be TRBD1 (6 bases). This CDR3 has 18 residues. From germline, CDR1 is MNHNS and CDR2 SASEGT. The germline V and J ends were trimmed by 7 bases and 4 bases, with 26 bases remaining between them. CDR3 nucleotide sequence: TGTGCCAGCACCCCCCGGTTGGGGGCCCGCGCTGATTACAATGAGCAGTTCTTC. It translates to CASTPRLGARADYNEQFF.